Listed below are T cell receptor beta chains from one sample, sequenced in a study of cytomegalovirus exposure and HLA in healthy donors. This table comes from immunoSEQ multiplex PCR, and its TCRdb copy is limited to in-frame clones, with some not included. The data show approximately 150,000 clones, over 70% seen once. Input material: PBMCs. All receptors come from a male donor in good health and CMV-seronegative. Both conserved end residues are part of each CDR3. The D gene is left open where the match is weak. A clone size is listed for some rows: how often the clone was seen (once, few, many), or a class if it is expanded.

abundance: -; v_gene: TRBV15; d_gene: TRBD1; j_gene: TRBJ2-1; CDR3aa: CATSSRDRGPSEQFF; CDR3nt: TGTGCCACCAGCAGCCGGGACAGGGGGCCCAGTGAGCAGTTCTTC
abundance: -; v_gene: TRBV29-1; d_gene: TRBD1; j_gene: TRBJ2-7; CDR3aa: CSVEDQRSGRDRAGIYEQYF; CDR3nt: TGCAGCGTTGAAGATCAACGGTCGGGACGGGACAGGGCGGGGATCTACGAGCAGTACTTC
abundance: -; v_gene: TRBV28; d_gene: TRBD1; j_gene: TRBJ1-5; CDR3aa: CASSLDRVRNNQPQHF; CDR3nt: TGTGCCAGCAGTTTAGACAGGGTGAGAAACAATCAGCCCCAGCATTTT
abundance: -; v_gene: TRBV6-1; d_gene: -; j_gene: TRBJ2-7; CDR3aa: CASSADTYEQYF; CDR3nt: TGTGCCAGCAGTGCCGACACCTACGAGCAGTACTTC
abundance: once; v_gene: TRBV27; d_gene: -; j_gene: TRBJ1-4; CDR3aa: CASSFIRGLPTNEKLFF; CDR3nt: TGTGCCAGCAGTTTTATTCGGGGTCTACCAACTAATGAAAAACTGTTTTTT
abundance: -; v_gene: TRBV27; d_gene: TRBD2; j_gene: TRBJ2-7; CDR3aa: CASSLGRGLIYEQYF; CDR3nt: TGTGCCAGCAGTTTAGGGAGGGGACTAATCTACGAGCAGTACTTC
abundance: -; v_gene: TRBV28; d_gene: -; j_gene: TRBJ2-1; CDR3aa: CASSLPRSEQFF; CDR3nt: TGTGCCAGCAGTTTACCCCGGAGTGAGCAGTTCTTC
abundance: -; v_gene: TRBV18; d_gene: -; j_gene: TRBJ1-3; CDR3aa: CASSPGQPKAGNTIYF; CDR3nt: TGTGCCAGCTCACCAGGACAGCCCAAAGCTGGAAACACCATATATTTT
abundance: -; v_gene: TRBV4-3; d_gene: -; j_gene: TRBJ2-1; CDR3aa: CASSQEGGSYNEQFF; CDR3nt: TGCGCCAGCAGCCAAGAAGGGGGTTCCTACAATGAGCAGTTCTTC
abundance: once; v_gene: TRBV5-1; d_gene: TRBD1; j_gene: TRBJ1-1; CDR3aa: CASSLKPGQGSIEAFF; CDR3nt: TGCGCCAGCAGCTTAAAACCGGGACAGGGGAGCATTGAAGCTTTCTTT
abundance: -; v_gene: TRBV2; d_gene: -; j_gene: TRBJ1-5; CDR3aa: CASSEGRGLQPQHF; CDR3nt: TGTGCCAGCAGTGAAGGGAGAGGGTTGCAGCCCCAGCATTTT
abundance: -; v_gene: TRBV5-1; d_gene: TRBD2; j_gene: TRBJ2-5; CDR3aa: CASKSRIRAGGFQETQYF; CDR3nt: TGCGCCAGCAAGTCGAGAATTCGGGCGGGAGGGTTCCAAGAGACCCAGTACTTC
abundance: -; v_gene: TRBV2; d_gene: TRBD1; j_gene: TRBJ1-5; CDR3aa: CASSGQGVSNQPQHF; CDR3nt: TGTGCCAGCAGTGGACAGGGAGTTAGCAATCAGCCCCAGCATTTT
abundance: -; v_gene: TRBV15; d_gene: -; j_gene: TRBJ1-4; CDR3aa: CATSRGGRENEKLFF; CDR3nt: TGTGCCACCAGCAGAGGGGGCAGGGAAAACGAAAAACTGTTTTTT
abundance: -; v_gene: TRBV13; d_gene: TRBD1; j_gene: TRBJ2-7; CDR3aa: CASSLAGQGLLYEQYF; CDR3nt: TGTGCCAGCAGCTTAGCGGGACAGGGCCTCCTCTACGAGCAGTACTTC
abundance: -; v_gene: TRBV18; d_gene: -; j_gene: TRBJ1-1; CDR3aa: CASSPGDSNTEAFF; CDR3nt: TGTGCCAGCTCACCGGGAGATTCGAACACTGAAGCTTTCTTT
abundance: -; v_gene: TRBV6-5; d_gene: -; j_gene: TRBJ1-1; CDR3aa: CASSYTVRRGPIFF; CDR3nt: TGTGCCAGCAGTTACACGGTTCGAAGAGGTCCAATTTTCTTT
abundance: -; v_gene: TRBV13; d_gene: TRBD1; j_gene: TRBJ2-7; CDR3aa: CASSSVGQEFHYEQYF; CDR3nt: TGTGCCAGCAGCTCCGTGGGACAGGAGTTCCACTACGAGCAGTACTTC
abundance: -; v_gene: TRBV19; d_gene: -; j_gene: TRBJ1-2; CDR3aa: CASSQRGGGGGYTF; CDR3nt: TGTGCCAGTAGCCAGCGTGGCGGAGGAGGCGGCTACACCTTC
abundance: -; v_gene: TRBV18; d_gene: TRBD1; j_gene: TRBJ2-3; CDR3aa: CASSWGRGRADTQYF; CDR3nt: TGTGCCAGCTCTTGGGGCAGGGGGCGCGCAGATACGCAGTATTTT
abundance: few; v_gene: TRBV28; d_gene: -; j_gene: TRBJ1-1; CDR3aa: CASSSRSTSTEAFF; CDR3nt: TGTGCCAGCAGTTCCCGTTCCACGAGCACTGAAGCTTTCTTT
abundance: -; v_gene: TRBV19; d_gene: -; j_gene: TRBJ1-5; CDR3aa: CASSARVEVGGQPQHF; CDR3nt: TGTGCCAGTAGTGCCCGGGTCGAAGTCGGAGGTCAGCCCCAGCATTTT
abundance: few; v_gene: TRBV5-1; d_gene: TRBD1; j_gene: TRBJ2-1; CDR3aa: CASSLEGTGYNEQFF; CDR3nt: TGCGCCAGCAGCTTGGAAGGGACAGGGTACAATGAGCAGTTCTTC
abundance: -; v_gene: TRBV7-2; d_gene: -; j_gene: TRBJ1-4; CDR3aa: CASSLARGRGEKLFF; CDR3nt: TGTGCCAGCAGCTTAGCGAGAGGACGGGGTGAAAAACTGTTTTTT
abundance: -; v_gene: TRBV10-3; d_gene: TRBD2; j_gene: TRBJ2-1; CDR3aa: CAISDLREGPGFF; CDR3nt: TGTGCCATCAGTGACTTGCGGGAGGGCCCGGGGTTCTTC
abundance: -; v_gene: TRBV7-3; d_gene: -; j_gene: TRBJ2-1; CDR3aa: CASSPVPGPPYNEQFF; CDR3nt: TGTGCCAGCAGCCCAGTTCCAGGGCCCCCCTACAATGAGCAGTTCTTC
abundance: -; v_gene: TRBV7-9; d_gene: -; j_gene: TRBJ2-5; CDR3aa: CASSLSRETQYF; CDR3nt: TGTGCCAGCAGCCTGAGTCGGGAGACCCAGTACTTC
abundance: once; v_gene: TRBV7-3; d_gene: -; j_gene: TRBJ2-2; CDR3aa: CASSLRGVRGNTGELFF; CDR3nt: TGTGCCAGCAGCTTAAGGGGGGTTCGGGGGAACACCGGGGAGCTGTTTTTT
abundance: -; v_gene: TRBV6-4; d_gene: TRBD2; j_gene: TRBJ2-2; CDR3aa: CARYGGADGELFF; CDR3nt: TGTGCCAGATACGGGGGGGCTGACGGGGAGCTGTTTTTT
abundance: -; v_gene: TRBV2; d_gene: TRBD1; j_gene: TRBJ1-2; CDR3aa: CASSQGWTGPGYTF; CDR3nt: TGTGCCAGCAGCCAAGGATGGACAGGGCCTGGCTACACCTTC
abundance: -; v_gene: TRBV7-8; d_gene: -; j_gene: TRBJ1-1; CDR3aa: CASSSAEGSTEAFF; CDR3nt: TGTGCCAGCAGCTCCGCCGAGGGCAGCACTGAAGCTTTCTTT